This entry lists 32 T cell receptor beta chains sequenced from one sample in a study of CD8 T cells in Susac syndrome. Random hexamers were used to reverse transcribe an amount of roughly 0.5 to 1 ug RNA. TCRdb fed the immunoSEQ multiplex PCR reads into MiXCR, producing one record per CDR3 protein. The sample has about 300,000 distinct CDR3 sequences; about nine tenths are singletons. The sample consisted of CD8+ T cells from PBMCs. These receptors originate from a human donor with multiple sclerosis.

The chain is built from TRBV20-1 and TRBJ2-2; D possibly corresponds to TRBD1 (5 bases). This CDR3 contains 16 residues. CDR1 and CDR2 (germline): DFQATT, SNEGSKA (reference sequence). Trimming shortened V by 0 bases and J by 1 base, and 12 bases separated the two germline ends. In DNA, the CDR3 is TGCAGTGCTAGAGACCTGGGCAGGGAGAACACCGGGGAGCTGTTTTTT. As protein: CSARDLGRENTGELFF.

J is TRBJ1-5 and V is TRBV5-5; D gene unclear. V dropped 0 bases and J dropped 0 bases, with 7 bases sitting between them. Per germline, CDR1 SGHKS and CDR2 YYEKEE (reference sequence). This CDR3 is 15 amino acids long. CDR3 loop: CASSLAPYSNQPQHF. CDR3 nucleotides: TGTGCCAGCAGCTTGGCTCCATATAGCAATCAGCCCCAGCATTTT.

The chain has TRBV28 and TRBJ2-6; 7 bases match TRBD2. J lost 0 bases, V lost 1 base, and 9 bases had no gene match. Germline V gene sequence: CDR1 MDHEN, CDR2 SYDVKM. The length of the CDR3 is 19 residues. The CDR3 sequence is CASSLSPAGSSSGANVLTF. Here the CDR3 DNA reads TGTGCCAGCAGTTTATCTCCAGCGGGGTCGTCCTCTGGGGCCAACGTCCTGACTTTC.

V is TRBV28 and J is TRBJ2-6; D unclear. The CDR3 covers 14 residues. Germline CDR1 reads MDHEN; CDR2 reads SYDVKM. V lost 7 bases and J lost 1, with 8 bases in between. CDR3 loop: CASTLVSGANVLTF. The DNA of the CDR3 is TGTGCCAGCACCCTCGTTTCTGGGGCCAACGTCCTGACTTTC.

V is TRBV28 and J is TRBJ2-5; D uncertain. Germline lookup yields CDR1 MDHEN and CDR2 SYDVKM. CDR3 length: 15 residues. The V end lost 3 bases, the J end lost 3 bases, and 14 bases lay between the germline ends. The CDR3 sequence is CASSFFATIKETQYF. The CDR3 DNA is TGTGCCAGCAGTTTTTTCGCGACAATCAAAGAGACCCAGTACTTC.

The chain couples TRBV20-1 to TRBJ2-7; 10 bases line up with TRBD2. This CDR3 has 14 amino acids. From germline, CDR1 is DFQATT and CDR2 SNEGSKA (reference sequence). J gave up 6 bases and V 1 base, and 6 bases lay outside the gene matches. CDR3 coding DNA: TGCAGTGCTAGAGGTCCTAGCGGGAGAGGCGAGCAGTACTTC. Translating gives CSARGPSGRGEQYF.

The V call is TRBV5-5, the J call TRBJ2-7; 8 bases are a match to TRBD2. The germline V gene has CDR1 SGHKS and CDR2 YYEKEE (reference sequence). Trimming took 4 bases from V and 2 from J; bases not matched to a gene: 8. This CDR3 is built from 15 residues. CDR3 protein: CASSREAGGTYEQYF. The CDR3 bases are TGTGCCAGCAGCCGGGAGGCGGGGGGTACCTACGAGCAGTACTTC.

The chain has TRBV27 and TRBJ2-1, with 8 bases that match TRBD2. CDR3 size: 14 residues. Germline-derived CDR1 and CDR2 are MNHEY and SMNVEV (reference sequence). V shed 2 bases, J shed 6 bases, and the junction held 3 bases outside the gene matches. The CDR3 DNA reads as TGTGCCAGCAGTTTAACGGGGGGGCTCAATGAGCAGTTCTTC. Translating gives CASSLTGGLNEQFF.

The J gene is TRBJ2-7, the V gene TRBV6-2 or TRBV6-3; 9 bases fit TRBD1. The germline gives CDR1 MNHEY, CDR2 SVGEGT. The CDR3 totals 12 residues. V trimming: 8 bases; J trimming: 9 bases; junction bases outside the gene matches: 8. CDR3 nucleotides: TGTGCCAGCGGACTACAGGGGGCGAGGCAGTACTTC. Amino acids: CASGLQGARQYF.

This clonotype was picked up one time. This chain connects TRBV11-2 to TRBJ2-5; 8 bases align to TRBD1. Unmatched junction bases numbered 7, after V lost 5 bases and J lost 5 bases. This CDR3 is built from 14 residues. From germline, CDR1 is SGHAT and CDR2 FQNNGV. The DNA of the CDR3 is TGTGCCAGCAGCCTTTACAGGGGGAGCGAGACCCAGTACTTC. Its protein product is CASSLYRGSETQYF. Combining the CDR3 with reference TRBV11-2 and TRBJ2-5 gives the whole variable domain EAGVAQSPRYKIIEKRQSVAFWCNPISGHATLYWYQQILGQGPKLLIQFQNNGVVDDSQLPKDRFSAERLKGVDSTLKIQPAKLEDSAVYLCASSLYRGSETQYFGPGTRLLVL.

The gene calls are TRBV28 and TRBJ2-1; no definite D call. The V gene's germline CDR1 is MDHEN and CDR2 SYDVKM. Deletions cut 3 bases from V and 10 bases from J, with 7 bases between. This CDR3 contains 11 residues. CDR3 in amino acids: CASSFHTEQFF. CDR3 nucleotide sequence: TGTGCCAGCAGTTTTCACACCGAGCAGTTCTTC.

The chain employs TRBV20-1 and TRBJ1-1; TRBD1 matches 7 bases. V shed 5 bases and J 3 bases; nucleotides not matched to a gene: 12. The germline CDR1 and CDR2 sequences are DFQATT and SNEGSKA (reference sequence). This CDR3 region has 15 residues. The CDR3 is CSAENRGLKDTEAFF. The CDR3 DNA follows: TGCAGTGCTGAAAACAGGGGACTTAAGGACACTGAAGCTTTCTTT.

This clonotype came up once. This chain links TRBV3-1 with TRBJ1-2, with 8 bases identical to TRBD1. V dropped 1 base and J dropped 1; count of bases not matched to a gene: 8. The germline gives CDR1 LGHDT, CDR2 YNNKEL (reference sequence). The CDR3 totals 17 residues. CDR3 DNA: TGTGCCAGCAGCCAAGGGGCAGGGGGCGCCGTTAACTATGGCTACACCTTC. This codes for CASSQGAGGAVNYGYTF.

The chain joins TRBV10-3 to TRBJ2-3, with 7 bases fitting TRBD2. In germline, CDR1 is ENHRY, CDR2 SYGVKD. The CDR3 has 16 residues. V was pared by 2 bases and J by 3 bases, with 8 bases of the junction left unmatched. The CDR3: CAISERGLDITDTQYF. The CDR3 DNA sequence: TGTGCCATCAGTGAGCGTGGACTAGACATTACAGATACGCAGTATTTT.

This chain joins TRBV9 and TRBJ2-3; the D gene is possibly TRBD2 (6 bases). This CDR3 has 14 amino acids. Germline values: CDR1 SGDLS, CDR2 YYNGEE. V was trimmed by 3 bases and J by 3 bases, leaving 11 bases between them. DNA of the CDR3: TGTGCCAGCAGCGCCGAAGGGAGGACAGATACGCAGTATTTT. Its protein product is CASSAEGRTDTQYF.

V is TRBV20-1 and J is TRBJ2-7; D remains ambiguous. V was clipped by 3 bases and J by 4 bases, with 10 bases between them. The CDR3 loop spans 12 amino acids. Germline CDR1 reads DFQATT; CDR2 reads SNEGSKA (reference sequence). The CDR3 protein is CSASPLSYEQYF. CDR3 nucleotide sequence: TGCAGTGCTAGTCCCCTGAGTTACGAGCAGTACTTC.

This clonotype came up a few times. The rearrangement links TRBV2 to TRBJ1-5; D not certain. The CDR3 has 17 amino acids. Germline V CDR1 and CDR2: SNHLY, FYNNEI. Trimming stripped 6 bases from V and 1 base from J, with 19 bases between. CDR3 DNA: TGTGCCAGCAGCCTCATCCTACAGTTACCCAGCAATCAGCCCCAGCATTTT. Amino acids: CASSLILQLPSNQPQHF.

CDR3 bases: TGTGCCAGCAGCTTGGTCTGGGTCCTGGGGGTGAACACTGAAGCTTTCTTT. As protein: CASSLVWVLGVNTEAFF. The chain recombines TRBV5-6 with TRBJ1-1; perhaps TRBD1 as D (5 bases). The germline CDR1 and CDR2 sequences are SGHDT and YYEEEE. The CDR3 spans 17 residues. Trimming removed 0 bases from V and 0 bases from J, with 15 bases in between.

The chain uses TRBV7-3 and TRBJ2-3; D gene uncertain. Trimming took off 2 bases at V and 4 bases at J, with 10 bases between the two ends. The CDR3 totals 14 residues. CDR1 and CDR2 from the germline V gene are SGHTA and FQGTGA. The CDR3 sequence: CASSLGRRADTQYF. The CDR3 DNA reads as TGTGCCAGCAGCTTAGGTAGGCGTGCAGATACGCAGTATTTT.

This clonotype was observed once. The chain employs TRBV7-9 and TRBJ2-5, with a weak D call TRBD2 (5 bases). CDR3 length: 13 residues. Germline V gives CDR1 SEHNR, CDR2 FQNEAQ (reference sequence). The ends were cut back, 10 bases at V and 9 bases at J, with 21 bases in the middle. CDR3 DNA sequence: TGTGCCATCACAGCGGCGCCGCCAGCGGCCCAGTACTTC. It yields the protein CAITAAPPAAQYF.

The chain is built from TRBV29-1 and TRBJ2-1; 11 bases match TRBD1. V dropped 1 base and J dropped 6; count of bases not matched to a gene: 2. This CDR3 spans 14 amino acids. CDR1 and CDR2 (germline): SQVTM, ANQGSEA. CDR3 coding DNA: TGCAGCGTTGAAGGAGGGACAGGGGGCAATGAGCAGTTCTTC. This sequence encodes CSVEGGTGGNEQFF.

The chain couples TRBV27 to TRBJ2-3, with D tentatively TRBD1 (6 bases). CDR1 and CDR2 from the germline V gene are MNHEY and SMNVEV (reference sequence). The CDR3 is 14 amino acids. Trimming left V 5 bases short and J 3 bases short, with 12 bases between. The CDR3 sequence: CASSGQGWTDTQYF. The CDR3 DNA reads as TGTGCCAGCAGTGGTCAGGGGTGGACAGATACGCAGTATTTT.

The CDR3 here is CASSSSTQYYGYTF. The DNA of the CDR3 is TGTGCCAGCAGCTCATCAACCCAGTACTATGGCTACACCTTC. The V call is TRBV5-6, the J call TRBJ1-2; no firm D call. Germline V gives CDR1 SGHDT, CDR2 YYEEEE. Trimming cost V 3 bases and J 3 bases, with 12 bases left between them. This CDR3 comprises 14 residues.

This clonotype was recorded once. This chain uses TRBV7-9 with TRBJ2-3; D may match TRBD1 or TRBD2 (5 bases each). The CDR3 spans 17 residues. V was trimmed by 5 bases and J by 0 bases, leaving 18 bases between them. Germline V gene data show CDR1 as SEHNR and CDR2 as FQNEAQ (reference sequence). CDR3 bases: TGTGCCAGCAGCCAGAACCCGGGACCAACTAGCACAGATACGCAGTATTTT. Encoded protein: CASSQNPGPTSTDTQYF. Full variable domain (remainder filled in from reference TRBV7-9 and TRBJ2-3): DTGVSQNPRHKITKRGQNVTFRCDPISEHNRLYWYRQTLGQGPEFLTYFQNEAQLEKSRLLSDRFSAERPKGSFSTLEIQRTEQGDSAMYLCASSQNPGPTSTDTQYFGPGTRLTVL.

V and J are TRBV18 and TRBJ1-4; D is unclear. The germline CDR1 and CDR2 sequences are KGHSH and LQKENI. CDR3 length: 13 amino acids. Trimming cost V 6 bases and J 8 bases, with 13 bases left between them. In nucleotides, the CDR3 is TGTGCCAGCTCCCAACTGGGAGGGGAAAAACTGTTTTTT. It encodes CASSQLGGEKLFF.

CDR3 sequence (DNA): TGCGCCAGCAGCCAAGATCTGCGACGGGAGTCCTACAATGAGCAGTTCTTC. Its translation is CASSQDLRRESYNEQFF. The chain recombines TRBV4-3 with TRBJ2-1; a weak D match, TRBD2 (6 bases). V was shortened by 0 bases and J by 1 base, with 13 bases between the two germline ends. The CDR3 sequence is 17 residues long. The germline V gene encodes CDR1 LGHNA and CDR2 YSLEER.

This clonotype was counted between two and nine times. CDR3 in DNA: TGTGCCAGCACCGAGGACAGTCGACCCCCTTTCTTT. As protein: CASTEDSRPPFF. The chain is built from TRBV2 and TRBJ1-1, with D perhaps matching TRBD1 (6 bases). The CDR3 is 12 amino acids. The V gene's germline CDR1 is SNHLY and CDR2 FYNNEI. V dropped 7 bases and J dropped 12 bases, with 18 bases sitting between them.

The chain couples TRBV27 to TRBJ2-1, with TRBD1 as a possible D gene (6 bases). The V gene lost 0 bases and the J gene lost 7 bases, with 16 bases spanning the gap. CDR3 size: 16 residues. The germline gives CDR1 MNHEY, CDR2 SMNVEV (reference sequence). CDR3 in DNA: TGTGCCAGCAGTTTATCGATTGGGGGCCTGGGGAATGAGCAGTTCTTC. Translated, it gives CASSLSIGGLGNEQFF.

V and J are TRBV18 and TRBJ2-2, with TRBD1 matching 7 bases. The trim removed 3 bases at V and 0 bases at J, leaving 10 bases unmatched. The length of the CDR3 is 18 residues. Germline V lookup: CDR1 KGHSH, CDR2 LQKENI. This CDR3 is CASSPGDSATTNTGELFF. CDR3 in DNA: TGTGCCAGCTCACCTGGGGACAGCGCAACTACGAACACCGGGGAGCTGTTTTTT.

V gene TRBV15 combines with J gene TRBJ2-1; 10 bases match TRBD2. The CDR3 sequence is 16 residues long. Trimming cost V 5 bases and J 3 bases; bases outside gene matches: 7. Germline loops: CDR1 LNHNV, CDR2 YYDKDF (reference sequence). The CDR3 nucleotides are TGTGCCACCAGCCCATACGGGACTAGCGTCTACAATGAGCAGTTCTTC. It yields the protein CATSPYGTSVYNEQFF.

The rearrangement joins TRBV7-8 to TRBJ2-1; 7 nucleotides agree with TRBD2. Germline lookup yields CDR1 SGHVS and CDR2 FQNEAQ. Trimming at V came to 5 bases and at J to 7 bases, leaving 17 bases not matched to a gene. This CDR3 is built from 17 residues. CDR3 in DNA: TGTGCCAGCAGCCCCGGGCTGGGCGGGAGTAAGGTTAATGAGCAGTTCTTC. Protein: CASSPGLGGSKVNEQFF.

The chain employs TRBV6-2 or TRBV6-3 and TRBJ2-1, with unresolved D. This CDR3 region has 13 residues. Germline V CDR1 and CDR2: MNHEY, SVGEGT. The V end lost 2 bases, the J end lost 8 bases, and 10 bases lay between the germline ends. CDR3 in amino acids: CASSYGRPDEQFF. CDR3 coding DNA: TGTGCCAGCAGTTACGGGCGACCCGATGAGCAGTTCTTC.